The next 20 T cell receptor beta chains were all read from a single sample in a study of tumor and adjacent non-tumor tissue in lung cancer. RNA was extracted from bulk tissue without any cell sorting. Three rounds of nested PCR, following a modified ARM-PCR protocol, produced the TCRbeta library. Each CDR3 protein gets one entry after TCRdb re-called the multiplex PCR reads with MiXCR. The data contain 75,000 to 100,000 distinct CDR3 sequences, about 72% of them singletons. Sequencing was performed on lung tumor tissue. Receptor source: a man between 60 and 75 years old with non-small cell lung cancer.

This clonotype was recorded at least ten times. This sequence joins TRBV6-5 and TRBJ1-2; a weak D match, TRBD1 (5 bases). Trimming shortened V by 3 bases and J by 7 bases, and 15 bases separated the two germline ends. Germline assignment: CDR1 MNHEY and CDR2 SVGAGI. CDR3 length: 14 amino acids. The CDR3 sequence is CASSYSGGQGGYTF. In DNA form, the CDR3 reads TGTGCCAGCAGTTATAGTGGGGGTCAGGGTGGCTACACCTTC.

This clonotype occurred a few times. The gene calls are TRBV30 and TRBJ2-7; 7 bases match TRBD1. CDR3 length: 13 residues. J gave up 0 bases and V 5 bases, and 4 bases lay outside the gene matches. Germline CDR1 and CDR2: GTSNPN and SVGIG (reference sequence). DNA of the CDR3: TGTGCCTGGGACAGGGACAGCTCCTACGAGCAGTACTTC. Translating it yields CAWDRDSSYEQYF.

This clonotype turned up a few times. A single base separates this from a much larger clone, so it may be a read error. The CDR3 DNA sequence: TGTGCCAACAGTTTTTCAGGAGGAAGCTACGAGCAGTACTTC. This sequence encodes CANSFSGGSYEQYF. The chain couples TRBV12-3 or TRBV12-4 to TRBJ2-7; D possibly corresponds to TRBD2 (5 bases). The CDR3 sequence is 14 residues long.

This clonotype occurred many times. The chain links TRBV28 to TRBJ2-5; 9 bases fit TRBD1. J gave up 5 bases and V 6 bases, and 7 bases lay outside the gene matches. CDR3 length: 14 amino acids. Germline loops: CDR1 MDHEN, CDR2 SYDVKM. The DNA for the CDR3 is TGTGCCAGCAGCCCGGGACAGGGAAGCGAGACCCAGTACTTC. It encodes CASSPGQGSETQYF.

Concerning this clonotype: Relative to the germline gene, one junction end is altered; a read error may explain this. V and J are TRBV6-1 and TRBJ1-2, with 7 bases matching TRBD1. The CDR3 is 15 amino acids. Looked up from germline, CDR1 is MNHNS and CDR2 is SASEGT. The DNA for the CDR3 is TGTGCCAACAGTGACCACAGGGGAGGAAACTATGGCTACACCTTC. Translating gives CANSDHRGGNYGYTF.

On this clonotype itself: One junction end does not reproduce the germline sequence, and a read error may be involved. This chain links TRBV6-2 or TRBV6-3 with TRBJ2-7; TRBD1 is a possible D gene (6 bases). This CDR3 spans 12 amino acids. The germline V gene has CDR1 MNHEY and CDR2 SVGEGT. DNA of the CDR3: TGTGCCAGCTCGGGACAAGCATACGAGCGGTACTTC. Amino acid sequence: CASSGQAYERYF.

About this clonotype: A read error may account for a junction end that differs from germline. As DNA, the CDR3 is TGTGCCAGCAACCAAGATGCCGCCCCCCCAGCGAACATTCAGTACTTC. Protein: CASNQDAAPPANIQYF. This chain connects TRBV4-2 to TRBJ2-4; the D is unclear. CDR3 length equals 16 residues. From germline, CDR1 is LGHNA and CDR2 YNFKEQ.

Concerning this clonotype itself: This clone may be a read error of a much larger clone one base away. Without the conserved terminal phenylalanine or tryptophan, this CDR3 likely stems from a read error. This chain connects TRBV7-9 to TRBJ2-1; TRBD1 aligns across 8 bases. Losses at the gene ends were 6 bases for V and 5 bases for J; bases not matched to a gene: 9. The germline V gene has CDR1 SEHNR and CDR2 FQNEAQ (reference sequence). The CDR3 is made up of 15 amino acids. DNA for the CDR3: TGTGCCAGCAGACGACAGGGGAATCTAAACAATGAGCAGTTCTCC. Protein product: CASRRQGNLNNEQFS.

As regards this clonotype: The CDR3 does not end in the conserved phenylalanine or tryptophan, so this is likely a read error. Because the CDR3's place on the DNA is in doubt, the DNA is left out and the CDR3 is given as listed by TCRdb. V gene TRBV4-2 combines with J gene TRBJ2-4; the DNA was not used to check the table's D call, TRBD2. Per germline, CDR1 LGHNA and CDR2 YNFKEQ. The CDR3 spans 19 amino acids, including both terminal residues. The CDR3 sequence is CPSSQAQASGSLAKNIQYI.

Comment on this clonotype: The junction shows a germline mismatch at one end, possibly a read error. The rearrangement uses TRBV11-3 and TRBJ2-7, with 8 nucleotides matching TRBD2. This CDR3 contains 17 residues. The germline V gene encodes CDR1 SGHNT and CDR2 YENEEA. The CDR3 loop reads CASSDGGTSGGPDEQYF. The CDR3 region has the DNA TGTGCCAGCAGCGATGGAGGGACTAGTGGGGGTCCCGACGAGCAATACTTC.

This clonotype was seen ten or more times. The J gene is TRBJ1-1, the V gene TRBV7-9; TRBD1 might be the D (5 bases). The CDR3 runs 15 residues. Germline V lookup: CDR1 SEHNR, CDR2 FQNEAQ (reference sequence). Trimming pared 3 bases from V and 1 base from J, leaving 12 bases between. CDR3 residues: CASSLFGHRNTEAFF. CDR3 sequence (DNA): TGTGCCAGCAGCTTGTTTGGACACCGGAACACTGAAGCTTTCTTT.

About this clonotype itself: Germline is not matched at one junction end, which may reflect a read error. The genes are TRBV6-6 and TRBJ2-7; tentative D call: TRBD1 (6 bases). The CDR3 has 15 residues. Germline V lookup: CDR1 MNHNY, CDR2 SVGAGI (reference sequence). CDR3 nucleotides: TGCGCCAGCACTTACCGACAGGACCCAACCTACGAGCAGTACTTC. As protein: CASTYRQDPTYEQYF.

This clonotype was recorded a few times. The J gene is TRBJ2-2, the V gene TRBV20-1, with TRBD2 identical over 8 bases. CDR3 length equals 16 residues. With V trimmed by 0 bases and J by 0 bases, 3 bases remained unmatched. Germline values: CDR1 DFQATT, CDR2 SNEGSKA (reference sequence). CDR3 residues: CSARDLRGANTGELFF. CDR3 DNA: TGCAGTGCTAGAGATTTGCGGGGGGCGAACACCGGGGAGCTGTTTTTT.

This clonotype is judged medium-sized. This sequence joins TRBV5-1 and TRBJ1-1; D not resolved. CDR1 SGHRS and CDR2 YFSETQ come from the germline V gene. The CDR3 is 14 residues long. Trimming took off 0 bases at V and 5 bases at J, with 11 bases between the two ends. The CDR3 DNA follows: TGCGCCAGCAGCTTGGATCTAAGAAGTACTGAAGCTTTCTTT. It specifies CASSLDLRSTEAFF. The whole variable domain, remainder taken from reference TRBV5-1 and TRBJ1-1, is KAGVTQTPRYLIKTRGQQVTLSCSPISGHRSVSWYQQTPGQGLQFLFEYFSETQRNKGNFPGRFSGRQFSNSRSEMNVSTLELGDSALYLCASSLDLRSTEAFFGQGTRLTVV.

This clonotype was seen ten or more times. The J gene is TRBJ2-1, the V gene TRBV23-1; the match to TRBD2 covers 15 bases. TRBV23-1 is classed as an ORF, of uncertain function. Germline trimming cut 0 bases from V and 9 bases from J; bases unmatched to any gene: 3. The CDR3 has 16 amino acids. This CDR3 is CASSQSGLAGGGEQFF. As DNA, the CDR3 is TGCGCCAGCAGTCAATCGGGACTAGCGGGAGGAGGTGAGCAGTTCTTC.

In regard to this clonotype: With a much larger clone just one base away, this may be a read error. V is TRBV7-8 and J is TRBJ2-3; 9 positions agree with TRBD2. Germline assignment: CDR1 SGHVS and CDR2 FQNEAQ. Trimming at V came to 6 bases and at J to 2 bases, leaving 6 bases not matched to a gene. The CDR3 has 15 residues. The CDR3 coding sequence is TGTGCCAGCAGATTGTTAGCGGGGGCCACAGATACGCAGTATTTT. Translation gives CASRLLAGATDTQYF. Drawing the rest from reference TRBV7-8 and TRBJ2-3, the complete variable domain is GAGVSQSPRYKVAKRGQDVALRCDPISGHVSLFWYQQALGQGPEFLTYFQNEAQLDKSGLPSDRFFAERPEGSVSTLKIQRTQQEDSAVYLCASRLLAGATDTQYFGPGTRLTVL.

Of note for this clonotype: Being one base from a much bigger clone, this may be a read error. The rearrangement uses TRBV5-1 and TRBJ2-3; D is undetermined. The germline CDR1 and CDR2 sequences are SGHRS and YFSETQ. This CDR3 is built from 13 residues. The DNA for the CDR3 is TGCGCCAGCAGCGAGTTAGGCACAGATACGCATTATTTT. It translates to CASSELGTDTHYF.

Notes on this clonotype: The junction differs from germline at one of its ends, possibly a read error. This rearrangement joins TRBV29-1 to TRBJ2-3, with 10 bases lining up with TRBD2. The CDR3 consists of 17 residues. Germline V lookup: CDR1 SQVTM, CDR2 ANQGSEA. DNA for the CDR3: TGCAGCGTCGAAGGGACTAGCGTGGGGAGGAGCACAGATACGCAGTGTTTT. Protein product: CSVEGTSVGRSTDTQCF.

To note about this clonotype: A junction boundary mismatches the germline segment, possibly from a read error. V usage is TRBV5-6 and J usage is TRBJ2-5, with D perhaps TRBD2 (5 bases). There are 13 residues in the CDR3. Germline V CDR1 and CDR2: SGHDT, YYEEEE. CDR3 loop: CPSSLVVGETRYF. CDR3 in DNA: TGTCCCAGCAGCTTGGTGGTTGGGGAGACCCGGTACTTC.

This clonotype is a singleton in its sample. The DNA of the CDR3 is TGCAGTGCTACCCTCAGCACTGGGCAGTTCTTC. Residues: CSATLSTGQFF. V is TRBV20-1 and J is TRBJ2-1; unclear D gene. The CDR3 loop spans 11 amino acids. Germline lookup yields CDR1 DFQATT and CDR2 SNEGSKA (reference sequence). Between the trimmed V and J ends, which lost 4 bases and 12 bases, there was a span of 13 bases.